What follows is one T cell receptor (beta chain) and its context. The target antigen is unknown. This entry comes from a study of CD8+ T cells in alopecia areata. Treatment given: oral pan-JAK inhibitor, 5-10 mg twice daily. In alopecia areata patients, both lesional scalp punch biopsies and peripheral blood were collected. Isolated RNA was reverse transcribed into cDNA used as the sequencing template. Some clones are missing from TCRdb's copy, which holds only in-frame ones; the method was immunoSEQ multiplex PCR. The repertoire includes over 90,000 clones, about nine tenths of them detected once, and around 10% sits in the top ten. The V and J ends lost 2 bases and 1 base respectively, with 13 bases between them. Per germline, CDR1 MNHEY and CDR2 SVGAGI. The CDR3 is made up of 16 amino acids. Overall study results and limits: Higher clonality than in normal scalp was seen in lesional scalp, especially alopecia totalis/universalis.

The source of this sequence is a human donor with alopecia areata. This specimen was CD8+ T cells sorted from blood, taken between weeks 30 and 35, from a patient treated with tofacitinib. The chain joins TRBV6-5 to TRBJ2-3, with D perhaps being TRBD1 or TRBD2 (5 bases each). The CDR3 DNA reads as TGTGCCAGCAGTTACGCCAGGGACGGGGGCACAGATACGCAGTATTTT. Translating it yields CASSYARDGGTDTQYF.